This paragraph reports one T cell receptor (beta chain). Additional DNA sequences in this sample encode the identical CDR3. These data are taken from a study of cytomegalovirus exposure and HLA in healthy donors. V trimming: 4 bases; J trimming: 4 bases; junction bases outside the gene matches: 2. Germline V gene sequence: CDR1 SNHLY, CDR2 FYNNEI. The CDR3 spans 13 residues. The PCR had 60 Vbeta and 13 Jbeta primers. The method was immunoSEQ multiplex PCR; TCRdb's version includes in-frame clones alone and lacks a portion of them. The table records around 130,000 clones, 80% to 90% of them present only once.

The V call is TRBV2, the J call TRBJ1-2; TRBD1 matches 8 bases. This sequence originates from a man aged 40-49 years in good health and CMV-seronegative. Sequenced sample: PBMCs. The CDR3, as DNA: TGTGCCAGCAGTGGACAGGGGAGCTATGGCTACACCTTC. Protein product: CASSGQGSYGYTF.